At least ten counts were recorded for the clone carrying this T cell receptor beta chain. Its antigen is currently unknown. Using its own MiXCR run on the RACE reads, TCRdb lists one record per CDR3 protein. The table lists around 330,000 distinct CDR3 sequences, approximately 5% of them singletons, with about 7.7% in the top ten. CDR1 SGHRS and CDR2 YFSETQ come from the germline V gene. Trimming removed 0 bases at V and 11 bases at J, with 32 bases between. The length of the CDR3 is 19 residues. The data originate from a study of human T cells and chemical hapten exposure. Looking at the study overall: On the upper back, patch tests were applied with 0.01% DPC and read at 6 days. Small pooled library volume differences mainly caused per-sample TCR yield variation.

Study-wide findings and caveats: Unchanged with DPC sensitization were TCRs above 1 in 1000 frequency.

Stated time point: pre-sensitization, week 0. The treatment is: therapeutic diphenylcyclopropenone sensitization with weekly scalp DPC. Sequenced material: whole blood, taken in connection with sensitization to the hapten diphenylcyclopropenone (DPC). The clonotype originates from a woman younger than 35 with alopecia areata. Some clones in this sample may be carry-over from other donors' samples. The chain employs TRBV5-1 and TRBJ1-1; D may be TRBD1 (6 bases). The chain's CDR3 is CASSLVRGGGATPSLEAFF. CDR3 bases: TGCGCCAGCAGCTTGGTGCGTGGAGGGGGAGCAACCCCCTCCCTCGAGGCTTTCTTT.